The 13 T cell receptor beta chains below were found in one sample sequenced in a study of T cells in Graves' hyperthyroidism and ophthalmopathy. Amplification of TCR beta CDR3 regions used RNA as the template. HTBI primers were used for first-round RT-PCR of the TCR CDR3. TCRdb called the multiplex PCR reads again in MiXCR, with one record for every CDR3 protein. The sample has more than 450,000 distinct CDR3 sequences, about 20% seen once. Sequenced sample: blood. The receptor source for this set is a middle-aged man with Graves' ophthalmopathy.

J is TRBJ2-7 and V is TRBV30; the D is unclear. V was pared by 1 base and J by 3 bases, with 10 bases between. The CDR3 consists of 13 residues. CDR1 is GTSNPN, CDR2 SVGIG, per germline (reference sequence). For the CDR3, the DNA is TGTGCCTGGAGTGGGCAGCAAAACTACGAGCAGTACTTC. Protein product: CAWSGQQNYEQYF.

This clonotype was recorded a few times. The chain combines TRBV30 with TRBJ2-1; 8 bases are shared with TRBD2. The J segment lost 6 bases and the V segment lost 4 bases, leaving 8 bases of the junction unmatched. From germline, CDR1 is GTSNPN and CDR2 SVGIG (reference sequence). The CDR3 has 14 residues. The CDR3 region has the DNA TGTGCCTGGAAGACTAGCGCCGGATCCAATGAGCAGTTCTTC. This codes for CAWKTSAGSNEQFF.

This clonotype was seen repeatedly, ten times or more. Here the CDR3 reads CSGEGGGARETQYF. The DNA of the CDR3 is TGCAGTGGTGAAGGCGGGGGGGCGCGGGAGACCCAGTACTTC. V is TRBV20-1 and J is TRBJ2-5; TRBD2 matches 9 bases. Germline CDR1 and CDR2: DFQATT and SNEGSKA (reference sequence). V was pared by 7 bases and J by 5 bases, with 11 bases of the junction left unmatched. The CDR3 is 14 residues long.

The CDR3 DNA reads TGTGCCAGCAGCTTAGATCGATTAAGCAATGAGCAGTTCTTC. Residues: CASSLDRLSNEQFF. The rearrangement links TRBV11-2 to TRBJ2-1; no firm D call. V shed 0 bases and J shed 6 bases, with 9 bases lying between them. Germline loops: CDR1 SGHAT, CDR2 FQNNGV. The CDR3 runs to 14 residues.

V and J are TRBV29-1 and TRBJ2-7; 10 bases fit TRBD2. The CDR3 length is 14 residues. The V segment lost 4 bases and the J segment 3 bases; nucleotides outside the gene matches: 6. Per germline, CDR1 SQVTM and CDR2 ANQGSEA. CDR3 residues: CSVVPSGSIYEQYF. CDR3 coding DNA: TGCAGCGTTGTGCCTAGCGGGAGTATCTACGAGCAGTACTTC.

The V and J genes are TRBV6-5 and TRBJ1-6; 8 bases fit TRBD1. This CDR3 region has 16 residues. The germline gives CDR1 MNHEY, CDR2 SVGAGI. V trimming: 2 bases; J trimming: 8 bases; junction bases outside the gene matches: 8. The CDR3 DNA follows: TGTGCCAGCAGTTACGCTTTGACAGGGGAGGATTCACCCCTCCACTTT. It encodes CASSYALTGEDSPLHF.

V is TRBV20-1 and J is TRBJ1-1; D perhaps matches TRBD1 (5 bases). CDR3 length equals 14 residues. V shed 6 bases and J shed 7 bases, with 21 bases lying between them. Germline V gives CDR1 DFQATT, CDR2 SNEGSKA (reference sequence). CDR3 in amino acids: CSADAGVGDGEAFF. CDR3 DNA sequence: TGCAGTGCCGACGCCGGAGTCGGGGACGGTGAAGCTTTCTTT.

This chain links TRBV10-3 with TRBJ1-2; 7 bases agree with TRBD1. The V and J ends lost 6 bases and 0 bases, in that order; junction bases with no gene match: 7. Germline V gene lookup returns CDR1 ENHRY and CDR2 SYGVKD. The CDR3 has 15 amino acids. The CDR3 DNA reads as TGTGCCATCAGGAGGATCACAGGGGCTAACTATGGCTACACCTTC. Amino acids: CAIRRITGANYGYTF.

This clonotype was observed at least ten times. The gene calls are TRBV30 and TRBJ1-1; D unresolved. Germline CDR1 GTSNPN, CDR2 SVGIG (reference sequence). This CDR3 has 12 residues. The V end lost 5 bases, the J end lost 3 bases, and 10 bases lay between the germline ends. The CDR3 reads CAWGGQHTEAFF. The CDR3, as DNA: TGTGCCTGGGGCGGGCAGCACACTGAAGCTTTCTTT.

The genes are TRBV19 and TRBJ2-1; tentative D call: TRBD2 (6 bases). The V and J ends lost 5 bases and 5 bases respectively, with 10 bases between them. CDR3 length equals 13 residues. Germline V gene sequence: CDR1 LNHDA, CDR2 SQIVND (reference sequence). CDR3 bases: TGTGCCAGTAGTGCGGACTACCACAATGAGCAGTTCTTC. It codes for CASSADYHNEQFF. Full variable domain (remainder filled in from reference TRBV19 and TRBJ2-1): DGGITQSPKYLFRKEGQNVTLSCEQNLNHDAMYWYRQDPGQGLRLIYYSQIVNDFQKGDIAEGYSVSREKKESFPLTVTSAQKNPTAFYLCASSADYHNEQFFGPGTRLTVL.

This clonotype was counted between two and nine times. V and J are TRBV27 and TRBJ2-1; TRBD1 or TRBD2 may be the D gene (6 bases each). V was pared by 6 bases and J by 1 base, with 13 bases between. Per germline, CDR1 MNHEY and CDR2 SMNVEV (reference sequence). This CDR3 has 15 residues. The CDR3 DNA reads as TGTGCCAGCAGGAATGAGGGGGGTTCCTACAATGAGCAGTTCTTC. Protein sequence: CASRNEGGSYNEQFF.

This clonotype was recorded once. J is TRBJ2-1 and V is TRBV20-1, with 10 bases fitting TRBD2. V shed 0 bases, J shed 9 bases, and the junction held 8 bases outside the gene matches. Germline lookup yields CDR1 DFQATT and CDR2 SNEGSKA (reference sequence). The CDR3 consists of 15 residues. In DNA form, the CDR3 reads TGCAGTGCTAGAGAAAGCGGGGGGGCGTTAAGTGAGCAGTTCTTC. Translation: CSARESGGALSEQFF.

This clonotype has a count of ten or more. V gene TRBV2 combines with J gene TRBJ1-5, with D unclear. Trimming left V 3 bases short and J 7 bases short, with 7 bases between. The CDR3 contains 12 residues. Germline CDR1 reads SNHLY; CDR2 reads FYNNEI. The CDR3 region has the DNA TGTGCCAGCAGTGACCACACACAGCCCCAGCATTTT. Encoded protein: CASSDHTQPQHF.